This T cell receptor beta chain was captured in a study of sequential checkpoint blockade in melanoma. The treatment: randomized to nivolumab then ipilimumab (arm A) or the reverse (arm B). V was shortened by 0 bases and J by 3 bases, with 9 bases between the two germline ends. The CDR3 runs 14 residues. The germline CDR1 and CDR2 sequences are SGDLS and YYNGEE. The data were produced by immunoSEQ multiplex PCR, yet TCRdb's version contains in-frame clones alone and is incomplete. The sample consists of 15,000 to 20,000 clones, around 70% of them appearing once. The chain is built from TRBV9 and TRBJ1-2; D is unresolved. The TCR originated in a human donor with melanoma. The sample consisted of CD8+ T cells sorted from blood (inferred from file names), taken from a patient given nivolumab and ipilimumab in sequence. Here the CDR3 reads CASSVGAGDYGYTF. The CDR3 DNA is TGTGCCAGCAGCGTAGGGGCAGGCGACTATGGCTACACCTTC.